The T cell receptor beta chain under discussion was sequenced for a study of T cells after yellow fever vaccination. CDR1 LGHDT and CDR2 YNNKEL come from the germline V gene (reference sequence). The V and J ends lost 4 bases and 2 bases respectively, with 9 bases between them. The CDR3 covers 15 residues. TCRdb re-derived calls from the 5' RACE reads in MiXCR, one entry per CDR3 protein. Of approximately 34,000 distinct CDR3 sequences in the sample, 6.6% were seen once. This clonotype was detected only a few times. This chain joins TRBV3-1 and TRBJ2-6, with D perhaps TRBD1 or TRBD2 (5 bases each). The sequence derives from a man between 18 and 29 years old who received the YFV17D yellow fever vaccine. This specimen was PBMCs, either bulk or a sorted T-cell subset (CD4+, CD8+, memory, or dextramer-sorted; not recorded which), taken on the day of the first yellow fever vaccination. The CDR3 is CASSPGAPGANVLTF. In nucleotides, the CDR3 is TGTGCCAGCAGCCCCGGGGCTCCTGGGGCCAACGTCCTGACTTTC.